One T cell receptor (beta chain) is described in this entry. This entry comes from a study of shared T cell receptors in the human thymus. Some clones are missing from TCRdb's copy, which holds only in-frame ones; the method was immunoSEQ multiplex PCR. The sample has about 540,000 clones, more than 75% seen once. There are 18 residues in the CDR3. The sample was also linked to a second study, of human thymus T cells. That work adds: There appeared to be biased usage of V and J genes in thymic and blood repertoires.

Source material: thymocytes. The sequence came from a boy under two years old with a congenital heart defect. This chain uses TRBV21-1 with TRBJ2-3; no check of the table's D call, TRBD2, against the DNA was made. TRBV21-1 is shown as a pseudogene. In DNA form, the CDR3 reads TGTGCCAGCAGACTCCTCCCTCCTAGGCTATACTCCACAGATACGCAGTATTTT. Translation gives CASRLLPPRLYSTDTQYF.